The 22 T cell receptor beta chains presented below share a single source sample, sequenced in a study of graft-versus-host responses after intestinal transplantation. Sequencing used immunoSEQ multiplex PCR; TCRdb keeps in-frame clones, though not all of them. The table includes around 8,000 clones, roughly 82% detected once. From the graft tissue, intraepithelial and lamina propria lymphocytes were released through processing. The sample consisted of ileum tissue, taken about 130 days after transplant. Receptors were obtained from a human patient who received an intestinal transplant, so some T cells may come from the graft donor.

The J gene is TRBJ1-6, the V gene TRBV7-2, with TRBD1 matching 8 bases. V trimming: 5 bases; J trimming: 0 bases; junction bases outside the gene matches: 9. This CDR3 region has 18 residues. Per the germline V gene, CDR1 is SGHTA and CDR2 is FQGNSA. CDR3 residues: CASSPGWTGSSYNSPLHF. The CDR3, as DNA: TGTGCCAGCAGCCCAGGCTGGACAGGGAGCTCCTATAATTCACCCCTCCACTTT.

This chain joins TRBV7-9 and TRBJ2-3; D unclear. V was clipped by 3 bases and J by 1 base, with 14 bases between them. CDR1 and CDR2 from the germline V gene are SEHNR and FQNEAQ (reference sequence). This CDR3 has 16 residues. The CDR3 loop reads CASSFKSEWGTDTQYF. DNA of the CDR3: TGTGCCAGCAGCTTCAAATCCGAGTGGGGCACAGATACGCAGTATTTT.

The chain employs TRBV6-1 and TRBJ2-2; TRBD2 matches at 8 bases. The trim removed 6 bases at V and 4 bases at J, leaving 7 bases unmatched. Germline V CDR1 and CDR2: MNHNS, SASEGT. This CDR3 is 15 amino acids long. The CDR3 DNA reads as TGTGCCAGCAGGGACGGGGGGGCGGGCACCGGGGAGCTGTTTTTT. Protein product: CASRDGGAGTGELFF.

This chain uses TRBV5-1 with TRBJ1-1; TRBD1 aligns across 7 bases. CDR1 is SGHRS, CDR2 YFSETQ, per germline. With V trimmed by 4 bases and J by 2 bases, 5 bases remained unmatched. This CDR3 contains 14 residues. The CDR3 loop is CASSLRQGNTEAFF. CDR3 bases: TGCGCCAGCAGCCTTAGACAGGGAAACACTGAAGCTTTCTTT.

The chain uses TRBV11-1 and TRBJ2-7, with 7 positions matching TRBD2. Germline V CDR1 and CDR2: SGHAT, FQDESV (reference sequence). J gave up 2 bases and V 4 bases, and 8 bases lay outside the gene matches. The CDR3 loop spans 15 amino acids. In DNA form, the CDR3 reads TGTGCCAGCAGCTGGGAGCGGGGCCAAGCCTACGAGCAGTACTTC. It is translated as CASSWERGQAYEQYF.

V gene TRBV9 combines with J gene TRBJ2-2; unclear D gene. In germline, CDR1 is SGDLS, CDR2 YYNGEE. There are 13 residues in the CDR3. V was clipped by 2 bases and J by 1 base, with 3 bases between them. The CDR3 bases are TGTGCCAGCAGCGTCATGAACACCGGGGAGCTGTTTTTT. This codes for CASSVMNTGELFF.

The chain recombines TRBV15 with TRBJ2-6; D uncertain. Looked up from germline, CDR1 is LNHNV and CDR2 is YYDKDF (reference sequence). The CDR3 has 15 amino acids. Trimming removed 1 base from V and 4 bases from J, with 8 bases in between. The CDR3 sequence: CATSRGGTGANVLTF. CDR3 DNA sequence: TGTGCCACCAGCAGAGGTGGCACCGGGGCCAACGTCCTGACTTTC.

The chain combines TRBV27 with TRBJ2-2; TRBD2 matches 14 bases. Losses at the gene ends were 4 bases for V and 5 bases for J; bases not matched to a gene: 9. Per germline, CDR1 MNHEY and CDR2 SMNVEV (reference sequence). The CDR3 sequence is 18 residues long. In DNA form, the CDR3 reads TGTGCCAGCAGTTCCTCCGGACTAGCGGGGGGTATAACCGGGGAGCTGTTTTTT. Its protein product is CASSSSGLAGGITGELFF.

The chain combines TRBV19 with TRBJ2-7; D possibly corresponds to TRBD2 (6 bases). V gave up 1 base and J gave up 3 bases, with 19 bases separating them. Germline lookup yields CDR1 LNHDA and CDR2 SQIVND (reference sequence). The CDR3 consists of 17 residues. CDR3 residues: CASSIGGAGSRHYEQYF. DNA for the CDR3: TGTGCCAGTAGTATAGGAGGAGCGGGCTCTAGACACTACGAGCAGTACTTC.

The chain employs TRBV30 and TRBJ2-3; tentatively, D is TRBD1 or TRBD2 (5 bases each). CDR1 is GTSNPN, CDR2 SVGIG, per germline (reference sequence). The CDR3 totals 14 residues. Trimming cost V 1 base and J 2 bases, with 10 bases left between them. The chain's CDR3 is CAWSGGSPTDTQYF. The CDR3 nucleotides are TGTGCCTGGAGTGGGGGGTCCCCCACAGATACGCAGTATTTT.

The chain is built from TRBV7-3 and TRBJ2-1, with 7 bases that match TRBD2. CDR3 length: 16 residues. Germline CDR1 and CDR2: SGHTA and FQGTGA. Trimming cost V 3 bases and J 6 bases; bases outside gene matches: 11. The CDR3 bases are TGTGCCAGCAGCTTCTCAGCGGGATTGGGAGGCAATGAGCAGTTCTTC. Translation gives CASSFSAGLGGNEQFF.

The CDR3 reads CASSWTSSSYNEQFF. The CDR3 bases are TGTGCCAGCAGCTGGACTAGCAGCTCCTACAATGAGCAGTTCTTC. The chain is built from TRBV7-2 and TRBJ2-1, with 8 bases aligning to TRBD2. The CDR3 runs to 15 residues. V was pared by 4 bases and J by 0 bases, with 2 bases of the junction left unmatched. From germline, CDR1 is SGHTA and CDR2 FQGNSA.

Only one count was recorded for this clone. The chain links TRBV5-1 to TRBJ1-4, with TRBD1 as a possible D gene (5 bases). The CDR3 is 14 amino acids. Per the germline V gene, CDR1 is SGHRS and CDR2 is YFSETQ. Trimming took off 3 bases at V and 1 base at J, with 7 bases between the two ends. CDR3 loop: CASSSGRTNEKLFF. The CDR3 DNA is TGCGCCAGCAGCTCGGGACGAACTAATGAAAAACTGTTTTTT.

This clone was seen more than once but under ten times. This sequence joins TRBV7-2 and TRBJ2-3; the match to TRBD2 covers 10 bases. The CDR3 totals 17 residues. The junction had 9 bases not matched to a gene; V was cut back by 4 bases and J by 2 bases. CDR1 is SGHTA and CDR2 is FQGNSA in the germline V gene. The CDR3 protein is CASSSTGLAAYTDTQYF. In nucleotides, the CDR3 is TGTGCCAGCAGCTCTACCGGACTAGCGGCCTACACAGATACGCAGTATTTT.

This chain uses TRBV5-3 with TRBJ1-4; TRBD1 matches 7 bases. TRBV5-3 is classed as an ORF, of uncertain function. The CDR3 is made up of 18 amino acids. After removal of 0 bases from V and 4 bases from J, the junction contained 12 bases not matched to a gene. CDR3 loop: CARSLGQGVNNGNEKLFF. The DNA of the CDR3 is TGTGCCAGAAGCTTGGGCCAGGGGGTAAACAACGGTAATGAAAAACTGTTTTTT.

The genes are TRBV6-5 and TRBJ1-1; the D is unclear. V shed 2 bases and J shed 4 bases, with 11 bases lying between them. The germline CDR1 and CDR2 sequences are MNHEY and SVGAGI. The CDR3 is 14 amino acids. The CDR3 nucleotides are TGTGCCAGCAGTTACCACTCAGGACCCACTGAAGCTTTCTTT. Translation gives CASSYHSGPTEAFF.

This sequence joins TRBV29-1 and TRBJ1-5; D ambiguous. Germline lookup yields CDR1 SQVTM and CDR2 ANQGSEA. The ends were cut back, 4 bases at V and 2 bases at J, with 6 bases in the middle. This CDR3 is 12 amino acids long. The CDR3 reads CSVAQGNQPQHF. In nucleotides, the CDR3 is TGCAGCGTTGCCCAGGGCAATCAGCCCCAGCATTTT.

V is TRBV28 and J is TRBJ2-2; maybe TRBD2 (6 bases). The germline V and J ends were trimmed by 6 bases and 6 bases, with 17 bases remaining between them. Per germline, CDR1 MDHEN and CDR2 SYDVKM. The CDR3 has 15 amino acids. The DNA for the CDR3 is TGTGCCAGCAGCCTCACTGAACGGGGGTCCGGGGAGCTGTTTTTT. Amino acid sequence: CASSLTERGSGELFF. The complete variable domain, with remaining parts taken from reference TRBV28 and TRBJ2-2, reads DVKVTQSSRYLVKRTGEKVFLECVQDMDHENMFWYRQDPGLGLRLIYFSYDVKMKEKGDIPEGYSVSREKKERFSLILESASTNQTSMYLCASSLTERGSGELFFGEGSRLTVL.

In its sample, this clone ranks as large. The chain employs TRBV2 and TRBJ2-7; D not certain. The CDR3 spans 15 residues. Between the trimmed V and J ends, which lost 2 bases and 0 bases, there was a span of 11 bases. Germline V CDR1 and CDR2: SNHLY, FYNNEI. The CDR3 region has the DNA TGTGCCAGCAGTGAAACTGGGTATAGCTCCTACGAGCAGTACTTC. Protein product: CASSETGYSSYEQYF.

The chain has TRBV2 and TRBJ1-4; TRBD1 agrees at 12 bases. The CDR3 is 18 amino acids. V lost 5 bases, J lost 5 bases, and 12 bases stayed unmatched. CDR1 and CDR2 from the germline V gene are SNHLY and FYNNEI. The CDR3 sequence is CASSPHPGTGGANEKLFF. CDR3 nucleotide sequence: TGTGCCAGCAGTCCCCACCCCGGGACAGGGGGCGCGAATGAAAAACTGTTTTTT.

This clone was seen more than once but under ten times. The V call is TRBV5-5, the J call TRBJ2-5; tentative D call: TRBD2 (6 bases). V dropped 4 bases and J dropped 5 bases, with 18 bases sitting between them. Germline V lookup: CDR1 SGHKS, CDR2 YYEKEE (reference sequence). The CDR3 contains 15 residues. This CDR3 reads CASSIGGRDVETQYF. CDR3 DNA sequence: TGTGCCAGCAGCATTGGGGGGAGAGATGTGGAGACCCAGTACTTC. The variable domain in full, with the rest retrieved from reference TRBV5-5 and TRBJ2-5, is DAGVTQSPTHLIKTRGQQVTLRCSPISGHKSVSWYQQVLGQGPQFIFQYYEKEERGRGNFPDRFSARQFPNYSSELNVNALLLGDSALYLCASSIGGRDVETQYFGPGTRLLVL.

This chain joins TRBV5-1 and TRBJ1-2; D not resolved. Between the trimmed V and J ends, which lost 0 bases and 2 bases, there was a span of 5 bases. This CDR3 spans 13 amino acids. CDR1 and CDR2 from the germline V gene are SGHRS and YFSETQ. The CDR3 sequence is CASSLEQNYGYTF. CDR3 in DNA: TGCGCCAGCAGCTTGGAACAGAACTATGGCTACACCTTC.